This T cell receptor (delta chain) was obtained from a study of Vδ1+ human thymocytes. This clone was found a few times. Its antigen is as yet unknown. The V gene end was trimmed by 3 bases and the J gene end by 2 bases; junction bases not matched to a gene: 19. The CDR3 is 20 amino acids. Germline CDR1 reads TSWWSYY; CDR2 reads QGS. Sorted Vdelta1+ thymocytes were roughly 96% to 99.6% pure. Whole-study findings and limits: Unlike peripheral blood Vdelta1+ controls, thymic delta-chain sequences included approximately 20% Vdelta2 and few Vdelta3. Thymic TRG and TRD repertoires appeared highly polyclonal, with Gaussian CDR3 length distributions.

RNA was extracted from the cells and then reverse transcribed. CDR3 amplicons came from multiplex PCR with pooled V-gene forward and constant-region reverse primers. TCRdb reran clone calling via CATT on the multiplex PCR reads. This repertoire shows 70,000 to 90,000 delta-chain clones, about 38% found once; its top ten account for roughly 0.26%. The sample taken for sequencing was Vdelta1+ gamma-delta thymocytes from the thymus. As to subset: FACS-sorted CD3+ TCRalphabeta- TCRVdelta1+ TCRVdelta2- thymocytes. The sequence was collected from a boy younger than two who had congenital heart surgery. The chain uses TRDV1 and TRDJ1; 9 bases are shared with TRDD3. In DNA, the CDR3 is TGTGCTCTTGGGGACTTGGGGATACGCGCCTACGCGTCCCCTACCGATAAACTCATCTTT. Protein: CALGDLGIRAYASPTDKLIF.